The following is a T cell receptor (beta chain) sequence with its context. The length of the CDR3 is 16 residues. With 1 base removed from V and 2 bases from J, the gap between germline ends came to 12 bases. Germline values: CDR1 SGHTA, CDR2 FQGNSA. The sample belongs to a study of response to subunit inactivated influenza vaccine. TCRdb redid the calling of the RT-PCR reads with MiXCR, one entry per CDR3 protein. The sample contains approximately 500,000 distinct CDR3 sequences, about an eighth of which appear only once. The receptor's source is a man aged 50 or older who received an inactivated influenza vaccine. The sample here was PBMCs from blood, taken around seven weeks after vaccination. The V gene is TRBV7-2, the J gene TRBJ2-1; the D gene is possibly TRBD2 (5 bases). CDR3 DNA sequence: TGTGCCAGCAGCTTAGTCAGGAGGTTAACCTACAATGAGCAGTTCTTC. Amino acids: CASSLVRRLTYNEQFF.